This T cell receptor beta chain was sequenced in a study of cytomegalovirus exposure and HLA in healthy donors. The CDR3 has 14 residues. Germline V gene sequence: CDR1 MRHNA, CDR2 SNTAGT. The V segment lost 5 bases and the J segment 2 bases; nucleotides outside the gene matches: 3. About this clone itself: Its antigen is not identified.

The study, taken as a whole, reports: According to reports, the classifier identified cytomegalovirus status with high specificity and sensitivity. An analysis that was carried out later associated fewer than 20,000 TCR beta sequences with HLA alleles at 0.05 false discovery rate.

PCR primers comprised 60 Vbeta and 13 Jbeta primers. The method was immunoSEQ multiplex PCR; TCRdb's version includes in-frame clones alone and lacks a portion of them. The sample includes about 130,000 clones, around 81% of them seen just once. This TCR derives from a female donor in good health and CMV-seronegative. Input material: PBMCs. The chain employs TRBV6-4 and TRBJ2-3, with 8 positions matching TRBD2. Here the CDR3 reads CASSPLADTDTQYF. The CDR3 bases are TGTGCCAGCAGTCCACTAGCGGACACAGATACGCAGTATTTT.